The source of this TCR beta chain is a study of blood T cell repertoires in COVID-19. Study-level background: The study drew acute and convalescent COVID-19 samples from the United States, Italy and Spain.

This clone was seen a single time. Clones were read by immunoSEQ multiplex PCR, and TCRdb kept only the in-frame ones, dropping some. This table holds about 370,000 clones, 80% to 90% found once. This CDR3 is 12 amino acids long. With 5 bases removed from V and 11 bases from J, the gap between germline ends came to 15 bases. Germline CDR1 is MDHEN and CDR2 is SYDVKM. The sequenced sample consisted of PBMCs or T cells enriched from blood (not recorded which). The chain combines TRBV28 with TRBJ1-1; perhaps TRBD1 as D (6 bases). The TCR sequence derives from a man younger than 30 who had recovered from COVID-19. CDR3 in DNA: TGTGCCAGCAGTATCGGGACACTTTCGGCTTTCTTT. It specifies CASSIGTLSAFF.